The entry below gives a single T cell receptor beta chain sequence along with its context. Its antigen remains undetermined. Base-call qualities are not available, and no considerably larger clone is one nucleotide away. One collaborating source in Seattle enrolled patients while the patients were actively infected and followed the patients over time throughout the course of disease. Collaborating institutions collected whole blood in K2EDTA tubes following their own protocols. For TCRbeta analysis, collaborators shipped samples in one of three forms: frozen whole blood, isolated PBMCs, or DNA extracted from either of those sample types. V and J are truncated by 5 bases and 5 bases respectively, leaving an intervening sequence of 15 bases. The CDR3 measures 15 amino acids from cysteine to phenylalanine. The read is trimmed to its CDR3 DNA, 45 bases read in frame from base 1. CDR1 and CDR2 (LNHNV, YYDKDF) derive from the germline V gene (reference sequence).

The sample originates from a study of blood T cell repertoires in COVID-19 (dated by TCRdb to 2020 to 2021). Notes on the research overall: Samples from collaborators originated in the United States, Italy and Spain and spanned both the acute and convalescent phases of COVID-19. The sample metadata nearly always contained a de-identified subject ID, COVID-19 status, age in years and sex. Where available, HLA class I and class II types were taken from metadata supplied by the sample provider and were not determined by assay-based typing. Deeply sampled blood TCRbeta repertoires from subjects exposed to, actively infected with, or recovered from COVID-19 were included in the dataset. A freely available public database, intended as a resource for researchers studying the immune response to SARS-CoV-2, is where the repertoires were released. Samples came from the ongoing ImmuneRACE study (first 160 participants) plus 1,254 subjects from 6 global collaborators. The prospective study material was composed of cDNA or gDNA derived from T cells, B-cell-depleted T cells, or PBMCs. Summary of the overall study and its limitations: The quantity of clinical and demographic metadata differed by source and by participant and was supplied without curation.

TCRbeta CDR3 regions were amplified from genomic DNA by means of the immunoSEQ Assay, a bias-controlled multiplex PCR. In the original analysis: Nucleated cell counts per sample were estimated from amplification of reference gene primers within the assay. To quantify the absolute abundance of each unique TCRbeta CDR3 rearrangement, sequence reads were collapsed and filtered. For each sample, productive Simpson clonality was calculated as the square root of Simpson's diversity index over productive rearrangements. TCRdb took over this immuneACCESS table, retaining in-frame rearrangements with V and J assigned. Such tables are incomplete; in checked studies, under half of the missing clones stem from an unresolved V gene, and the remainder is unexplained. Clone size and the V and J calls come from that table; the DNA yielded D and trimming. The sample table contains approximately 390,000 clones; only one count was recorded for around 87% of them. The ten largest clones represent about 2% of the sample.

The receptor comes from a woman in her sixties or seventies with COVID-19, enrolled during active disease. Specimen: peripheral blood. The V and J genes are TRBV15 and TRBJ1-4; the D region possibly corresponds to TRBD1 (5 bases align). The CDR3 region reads CATSGYDRANEKLFF. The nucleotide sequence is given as TGTGCCACCAGCGGGTACGACAGAGCGAATGAAAAACTGTTTTTT.